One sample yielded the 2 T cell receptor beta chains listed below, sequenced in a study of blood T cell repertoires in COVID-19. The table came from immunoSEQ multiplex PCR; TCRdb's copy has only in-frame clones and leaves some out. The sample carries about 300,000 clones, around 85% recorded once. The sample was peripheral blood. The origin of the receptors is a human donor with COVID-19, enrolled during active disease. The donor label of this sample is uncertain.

The CDR3 loop is CASSGVTGPTGELFF. CDR3 nucleotides: TGTGCCAGCAGCGGAGTTACAGGGCCAACCGGGGAGCTGTTTTTT. This sequence joins TRBV9 and TRBJ2-2; perhaps TRBD1 as D (6 bases). Between the trimmed V and J ends, which lost 3 bases and 5 bases, there was a span of 14 bases. The CDR3 loop spans 15 amino acids. The V gene's germline CDR1 is SGDLS and CDR2 YYNGEE.

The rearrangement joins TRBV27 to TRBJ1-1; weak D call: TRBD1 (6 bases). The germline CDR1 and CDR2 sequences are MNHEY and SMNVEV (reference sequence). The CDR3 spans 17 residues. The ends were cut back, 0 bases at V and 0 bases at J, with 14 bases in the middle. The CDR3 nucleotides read TGTGCCAGCAGTTTATCCGGGGGGCCGAGTCTGAACACTGAAGCTTTCTTT. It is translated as CASSLSGGPSLNTEAFF.